The next 30 T cell receptor beta chains were all read from a single sample in a study of blood T cell repertoires in COVID-19. Here immunoSEQ multiplex PCR was the method, and the copy in TCRdb shows in-frame clones only, minus some. The sample lists 100,000 to 150,000 clones; 70% to 90% were seen once. The sequencing input was peripheral blood. These TCRs come from a man between 65 and 85 years old who had recovered from COVID-19.

The V gene is TRBV6-5, the J gene TRBJ1-1; D is unresolved. Germline CDR1 is MNHEY and CDR2 is SVGAGI. The length of the CDR3 is 12 residues. Trimming took off 3 bases at V and 8 bases at J, with 10 bases between the two ends. The CDR3 protein is CASSYPGLEAFF. CDR3 nucleotide sequence: TGTGCCAGCAGTTATCCGGGTCTCGAAGCTTTCTTT.

The rearrangement links TRBV2 to TRBJ1-3; unclear D gene. The germline CDR1 and CDR2 sequences are SNHLY and FYNNEI. V lost 5 bases, J lost 8 bases, and 10 bases lay in between. The CDR3 is 12 amino acids. CDR3 nucleotides: TGTGCCAGCAGTTTCGACGGGGACACCATATATTTT. This sequence encodes CASSFDGDTIYF.

The rearrangement links TRBV6-6 to TRBJ1-6; 8 bases agree with TRBD1. The CDR3 extends over 14 amino acids. Germline-derived CDR1 and CDR2 are MNHNY and SVGAGI (reference sequence). The J segment lost 7 bases and the V segment lost 6 bases, leaving 5 bases of the junction unmatched. This CDR3 is CASSPTGGNSPLHF. Written as DNA, the CDR3 is TGTGCCAGCAGCCCCACAGGGGGAAATTCACCCCTCCACTTT.

J is TRBJ2-7 and V is TRBV7-8; the D gene is possibly TRBD2 (5 bases). Trimming left V 0 bases short and J 6 bases short, with 12 bases between. The CDR3 sequence is 14 residues long. Germline CDR1 reads SGHVS; CDR2 reads FQNEAQ. Here the CDR3 DNA reads TGTGCCAGCAGCTTAGCCCCGGGGAATCCCGAGCAGTACTTC. This encodes CASSLAPGNPEQYF.

This chain uses TRBV7-9 with TRBJ2-1, with TRBD2 identical over 8 bases. This CDR3 spans 18 amino acids. The trim removed 5 bases at V and 4 bases at J, leaving 16 bases unmatched. Germline CDR1 and CDR2: SEHNR and FQNEAQ (reference sequence). The CDR3 DNA sequence: TGTGCCAGCAGCGTAAACCCGGGGCTAGCGGGTACATACAATGAGCAGTTCTTC. This codes for CASSVNPGLAGTYNEQFF.

This clone was detected only a few times. V usage is TRBV10-3 and J usage is TRBJ1-1, with 8 bases lining up with TRBD1. With 10 bases clipped from V and 1 base from J, the junction kept 5 bases outside the gene matches. Germline V gene data show CDR1 as ENHRY and CDR2 as SYGVKD. The CDR3 is 13 residues long. The CDR3 spells CATLGQENTEAFF. DNA of the CDR3: TGTGCCACGCTGGGACAGGAGAACACTGAAGCTTTCTTT.

The chain uses TRBV6-5 and TRBJ2-7; 14 bases are a match to TRBD2. There are 15 residues in the CDR3. Germline trimming cut 6 bases from V and 2 bases from J; bases unmatched to any gene: 3. Germline V gene lookup returns CDR1 MNHEY and CDR2 SVGAGI. The CDR3, as DNA: TGTGCCAGCAGGGCGGGACTAGCGGGAGCCTACGAGCAGTACTTC. Translation: CASRAGLAGAYEQYF.

This chain uses TRBV28 with TRBJ1-1; tentatively, D is TRBD1 (6 bases). With 6 bases removed from V and 6 bases from J, the gap between germline ends came to 17 bases. Germline V gives CDR1 MDHEN, CDR2 SYDVKM. This CDR3 has 14 amino acids. The CDR3, as DNA: TGTGCCAGCAGGGCCACACGAACAGGGCCTGAAGCTTTCTTT. This sequence encodes CASRATRTGPEAFF.

In this sample, this clone turned up a few times. The chain uses TRBV2 and TRBJ1-3; 7 positions agree with TRBD1. Germline CDR1 SNHLY, CDR2 FYNNEI. The ends lost 5 bases at V and 4 bases at J; junction bases unmatched: 5. This CDR3 contains 14 residues. The CDR3 DNA reads TGTGCCAGCAGTCAACAGGGGCGCGGAAACACCATATATTTT. This codes for CASSQQGRGNTIYF.

This chain joins TRBV15 and TRBJ1-1; D is perhaps TRBD1 (6 bases). The CDR3 length is 13 residues. The V gene lost 5 bases and the J gene lost 1 base, with 8 bases spanning the gap. In germline, CDR1 is LNHNV, CDR2 YYDKDF (reference sequence). The CDR3 DNA follows: TGTGCCACCAGCGCGGACAGGAACACTGAAGCTTTCTTT. Translation: CATSADRNTEAFF.

The chain is built from TRBV5-5 and TRBJ1-3; no clear D. Germline loops: CDR1 SGHKS, CDR2 YYEKEE (reference sequence). V lost 2 bases and J 0 bases, leaving 9 bases between the germline ends. The CDR3 consists of 15 residues. CDR3 sequence reads: CASSFSQNSGNTIYF. CDR3 DNA sequence: TGTGCCAGCAGCTTTTCCCAGAACTCTGGAAACACCATATATTTT.

This clone was observed a handful of times. The V call is TRBV28, the J call TRBJ1-1; D is perhaps TRBD1 (5 bases). The CDR3 is 15 residues long. Trimming took 3 bases from V and 1 from J, leaving 12 bases between them. The V gene's germline CDR1 is MDHEN and CDR2 SYDVKM. CDR3 loop: CASSFGGDQNTEAFF. The CDR3 DNA is TGTGCCAGCAGTTTCGGGGGGGACCAGAACACTGAAGCTTTCTTT.

The V and J genes are TRBV30 and TRBJ2-3, with TRBD2 as a possible D gene (6 bases). V gave up 2 bases and J gave up 1 base, with 10 bases separating them. The CDR3 runs 14 residues. Germline CDR1 reads GTSNPN; CDR2 reads SVGIG (reference sequence). In nucleotides, the CDR3 is TGTGCCTGGAGTTCTGGGGAGGGCACAGATACGCAGTATTTT. Amino acids: CAWSSGEGTDTQYF.

The gene calls are TRBV15 and TRBJ1-3; the D gene is possibly TRBD1 (5 bases). Trimming removed 0 bases at V and 1 base at J, with 10 bases between. The germline V gene encodes CDR1 LNHNV and CDR2 YYDKDF (reference sequence). The CDR3 consists of 16 residues. CDR3 in DNA: TGTGCCACCAGCAGAGATCGGGGGGGTTCTGGAAACACCATATATTTT. Amino acids: CATSRDRGGSGNTIYF.

The sample holds one count of this clone. V gene TRBV24-1 combines with J gene TRBJ2-3; D perhaps matches TRBD2 (5 bases). V lost 5 bases, J lost 0 bases, and 11 bases lay in between. The V gene's germline CDR1 is KGHDR and CDR2 SFDVKD. This CDR3 comprises 15 residues. The CDR3 DNA sequence: TGTGCCACCAGTGGGGGAGTTTCTAGCACAGATACGCAGTATTTT. It translates to CATSGGVSSTDTQYF.

This clone was observed once. J is TRBJ2-1 and V is TRBV4-3, with a tentative D call TRBD1 (5 bases). The V and J ends lost 1 base and 7 bases respectively, with 8 bases between them. The CDR3 covers 13 residues. The germline V gene has CDR1 LGHNA and CDR2 YSLEER. This CDR3 reads CASSQGGENEQFF. CDR3 sequence (DNA): TGCGCCAGCAGCCAAGGGGGCGAGAATGAGCAGTTCTTC.

The chain uses TRBV7-2 and TRBJ1-2; maybe TRBD1 (6 bases). Germline lookup yields CDR1 SGHTA and CDR2 FQGNSA. The CDR3 is 16 residues long. V dropped 2 bases and J dropped 6 bases, with 19 bases sitting between them. The CDR3 DNA is TGTGCCAGCAGCTTATTGGGGGGGCGCGACGGAAATGGCTACACCTTC. This gives the protein CASSLLGGRDGNGYTF.

This rearrangement joins TRBV2 to TRBJ2-2, with 11 positions matching TRBD2. The CDR3 is 15 residues long. The V segment lost 5 bases and the J segment 2 bases; nucleotides outside the gene matches: 1. Germline V gene data show CDR1 as SNHLY and CDR2 as FYNNEI. This CDR3 is CASSLAGGNTGELFF. CDR3 DNA sequence: TGTGCCAGCAGTCTAGCGGGAGGAAACACCGGGGAGCTGTTTTTT.

Comments on this clone: A much larger clone lies a single base off, so this may be a read error. V usage is TRBV7-9 and J usage is TRBJ2-1, with D perhaps TRBD2 (6 bases). Between the trimmed V and J ends, which lost 1 base and 3 bases, there was a span of 10 bases. This CDR3 is built from 15 residues. In germline, CDR1 is SEHNR, CDR2 FQNEAQ (reference sequence). This chain's CDR3 is CASSLVGDFYNEQFF. The CDR3 DNA reads as TGTGCCAGCAGCTTAGTTGGGGACTTCTACAATGAGCAGTTCTTC.

The gene calls are TRBV5-1 and TRBJ2-1; 15 bases match TRBD2. CDR3 size: 17 residues. Per the germline V gene, CDR1 is SGHRS and CDR2 is YFSETQ. J gave up 7 bases and V 4 bases, and 9 bases lay outside the gene matches. The CDR3 DNA reads as TGCGCCAGCAGCAGGGGACTAGCGGGGGGCCTGTTGAATGAGCAGTTCTTC. This sequence encodes CASSRGLAGGLLNEQFF.

The J gene is TRBJ2-3, the V gene TRBV5-1; TRBD2 agrees at 9 bases. V lost 4 bases to trimming and J lost 2 bases; unmatched junction nucleotides: 14. Germline V CDR1 and CDR2: SGHRS, YFSETQ. This CDR3 has 18 amino acids. The CDR3, as DNA: TGCGCCAGCAGCCTGACTAGCGGTAGACCCACAATCACAGATACGCAGTATTTT. Its translation: CASSLTSGRPTITDTQYF.

This clone was seen just once. The V and J genes are TRBV6-6 and TRBJ1-1, with D perhaps matching TRBD1 (6 bases). V was pared by 4 bases and J by 2 bases, with 8 bases between. The CDR3 covers 13 residues. The germline CDR1 and CDR2 sequences are MNHNY and SVGAGI (reference sequence). The CDR3 sequence is CASSWTANTEAFF. CDR3 coding DNA: TGTGCCAGCAGTTGGACAGCTAACACTGAAGCTTTCTTT.

This rearrangement joins TRBV6-5 to TRBJ2-1, with D possibly TRBD1 on 6 matching bases. CDR3 length: 14 amino acids. The V end lost 6 bases, the J end lost 3 bases, and 12 bases lay between the germline ends. CDR1 MNHEY and CDR2 SVGAGI come from the germline V gene. The CDR3 protein is CASSLQGVYNEQFF. The CDR3, as DNA: TGTGCCAGCAGCCTACAGGGTGTCTACAATGAGCAGTTCTTC.

This chain connects TRBV2 to TRBJ2-1; 7 positions match TRBD1. Per the germline V gene, CDR1 is SNHLY and CDR2 is FYNNEI. This CDR3 is built from 13 residues. J gave up 7 bases and V 6 bases, and 6 bases lay outside the gene matches. The CDR3 nucleotides read TGTGCCAGCAGAGGACAGGTGGGGAATGAGCAGTTCTTC. Translated, it gives CASRGQVGNEQFF.

The rearrangement uses TRBV7-2 and TRBJ2-4; the match to TRBD2 covers 11 bases. Germline V lookup: CDR1 SGHTA, CDR2 FQGNSA. The CDR3 spans 17 residues. With 5 bases clipped from V and 3 bases from J, the junction kept 9 bases outside the gene matches. CDR3 protein: CASSPTLAGGVKNIQYF. In DNA form, the CDR3 reads TGTGCCAGCAGCCCTACTCTAGCGGGAGGCGTCAAAAACATTCAGTACTTC.

V is TRBV7-9 and J is TRBJ1-3; D may be TRBD1 (5 bases). The CDR3 length is 14 residues. Germline V lookup: CDR1 SEHNR, CDR2 FQNEAQ (reference sequence). Trimming stripped 6 bases from V and 3 bases from J, with 12 bases between. CDR3 sequence (DNA): TGTGCCAGCAGTCAGCAGGGTGGTGGAAACACCATATATTTT. Translating it yields CASSQQGGGNTIYF.

V and J are TRBV18 and TRBJ2-1, with TRBD2 identical over 8 bases. The V gene end was trimmed by 4 bases and the J gene end by 9 bases; junction bases not matched to a gene: 17. The CDR3 sequence is 17 residues long. Germline lookup yields CDR1 KGHSH and CDR2 LQKENI. The CDR3 sequence is CASSLRTLKTSDLEQFF. CDR3 sequence (DNA): TGTGCCAGCTCACTACGAACCCTTAAGACTAGCGATCTTGAGCAGTTCTTC.

The chain carries TRBV28 and TRBJ1-2; 9 bases are a match to TRBD1. The CDR3 runs to 13 residues. Trimming removed 6 bases from V and 8 bases from J; junction bases left unmatched: 7. Germline values: CDR1 MDHEN, CDR2 SYDVKM. This CDR3 reads CASSPGQGGGYTF. As DNA, the CDR3 is TGTGCCAGCAGCCCGGGACAGGGCGGAGGCTACACCTTC.

The rearrangement joins TRBV4-2 to TRBJ2-3; the D gene is possibly TRBD2 (7 bases). V was shortened by 5 bases and J by 4 bases, with 16 bases between the two germline ends. The length of the CDR3 is 15 residues. The germline gives CDR1 LGHNA, CDR2 YNFKEQ. The CDR3 DNA reads TGTGCCAGCAGCACTAGGGGGGGTGGGGCAGATACGCAGTATTTT. Translated: CASSTRGGGADTQYF.

This chain joins TRBV6-6 and TRBJ1-3, with 9 bases that match TRBD1. The V segment lost 6 bases and the J segment 5 bases; nucleotides outside the gene matches: 5. The CDR3 covers 14 residues. The germline CDR1 and CDR2 sequences are MNHNY and SVGAGI (reference sequence). The CDR3 nucleotides are TGTGCCAGCAGGGAGGGGACAGGGCGAAACACCATATATTTT. This sequence encodes CASREGTGRNTIYF.